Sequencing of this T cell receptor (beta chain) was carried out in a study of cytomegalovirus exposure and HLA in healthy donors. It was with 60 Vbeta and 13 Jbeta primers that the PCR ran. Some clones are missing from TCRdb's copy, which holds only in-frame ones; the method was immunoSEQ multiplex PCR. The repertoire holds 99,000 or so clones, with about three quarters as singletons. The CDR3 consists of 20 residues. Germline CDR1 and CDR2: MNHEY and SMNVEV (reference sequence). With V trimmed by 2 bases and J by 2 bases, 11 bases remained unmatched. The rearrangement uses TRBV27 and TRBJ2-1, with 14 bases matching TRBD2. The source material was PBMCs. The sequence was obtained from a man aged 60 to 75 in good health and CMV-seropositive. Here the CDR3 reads CASSLRSMTSGGATYNEQFF. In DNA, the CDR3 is TGTGCCAGCAGTTTAAGATCGATGACTAGCGGGGGGGCGACCTACAATGAGCAGTTCTTC.